The sequence of this TCR beta chain was determined in a study of blood T cell repertoires in COVID-19. The CDR3 contains 16 residues. CDR1 SGHNT and CDR2 YYREEE come from the germline V gene (reference sequence). The J segment lost 4 bases and the V segment lost 4 bases, leaving 6 bases of the junction unmatched. Assay used: immunoSEQ multiplex PCR; TCRdb lists only in-frame clones, some missing. Seen here are around 59,000 clones, 70% to 90% observed once, and the top ten hold 1.4%. The chain recombines TRBV5-4 with TRBJ2-5; 14 bases fit TRBD2. Sequencing used peripheral blood. The origin of this receptor is a man between 60 and 75 years old with acute or convalescent COVID-19. CDR3 nucleotide sequence: TGTGCCAGCAGCGGGACTAGCGGGAGAGGGATAGAGACCCAGTACTTC. Protein: CASSGTSGRGIETQYF.